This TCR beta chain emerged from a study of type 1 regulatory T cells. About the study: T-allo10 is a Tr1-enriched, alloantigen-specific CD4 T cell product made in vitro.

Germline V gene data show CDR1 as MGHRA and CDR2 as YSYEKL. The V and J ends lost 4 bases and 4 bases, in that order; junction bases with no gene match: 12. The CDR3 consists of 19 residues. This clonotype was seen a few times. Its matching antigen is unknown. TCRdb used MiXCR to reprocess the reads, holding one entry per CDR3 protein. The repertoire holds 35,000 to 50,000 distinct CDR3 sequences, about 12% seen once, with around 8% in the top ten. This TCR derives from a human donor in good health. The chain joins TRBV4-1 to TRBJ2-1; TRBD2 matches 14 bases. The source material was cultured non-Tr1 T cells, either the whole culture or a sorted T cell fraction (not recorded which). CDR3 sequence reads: CASSRFSGTSGSLYNEQFF. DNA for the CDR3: TGCGCCAGCAGCCGATTCTCCGGGACTAGCGGGAGTTTGTACAATGAGCAGTTCTTC.